The clone carrying this T cell receptor (beta chain) was observed a handful of times. The ends were cut back, 2 bases at V and 11 bases at J, with 13 bases in the middle. CDR1 and CDR2 from the germline V gene are MGHRA and YSYEKL. This CDR3 comprises 13 residues. These data originate in a study of human T cells and chemical hapten exposure. Study summary: Per-sample variation in TCR yield stemmed mainly from small pooled library volume differences.

The time point: pre-sensitization, week 0. Treatment in this sample: therapeutic diphenylcyclopropenone sensitization with weekly scalp DPC. TCRdb fed the RACE reads into MiXCR, producing one record per CDR3 protein. The sample has over 70,000 distinct CDR3 sequences; 11% to 15% are singletons. The source was whole blood, collected in connection with sensitization to the hapten diphenylcyclopropenone (DPC). The chain links TRBV4-1 to TRBJ2-1; maybe TRBD1 (6 bases). The TCR sequence derives from a woman in her fifties or sixties with alopecia areata. Some clones in this sample may be carry-over from other donors' samples. The CDR3 spells CASSQLGASQQFF. The CDR3 nucleotides are TGCGCCAGCAGCCAATTGGGGGCTAGCCAGCAGTTCTTC.